A single sample is the source of the 11 T cell receptor beta chains below, sequenced in a study of identifying expanded T cells in peripheral blood. Sequencing used immunoSEQ multiplex PCR; TCRdb keeps in-frame clones, though not all of them. The data show about 63,000 clones, approximately 83% seen once. The specimen sequenced was blood. These receptors all come from a person aged 18 to 70 in good health.

The chain links TRBV14 to TRBJ1-2; D ambiguous. From germline, CDR1 is SGHDN and CDR2 FVKESK. The CDR3 is made up of 14 amino acids. The V and J ends lost 2 bases and 4 bases respectively, with 11 bases between them. This CDR3 reads CASSQNARFYGYTF. The CDR3 DNA reads TGTGCCAGCAGCCAAAATGCGCGTTTCTATGGCTACACCTTC.

The J gene is TRBJ1-2, the V gene TRBV19; D unclear. Trimming took off 5 bases at V and 4 bases at J, with 11 bases between the two ends. The CDR3 extends over 13 amino acids. The germline V gene encodes CDR1 LNHDA and CDR2 SQIVND (reference sequence). The CDR3 spells CASSVAEGYGYTF. Written as DNA, the CDR3 is TGTGCCAGTAGTGTGGCCGAGGGCTATGGCTACACCTTC.

The chain has TRBV6-6 and TRBJ1-2, with D possibly being TRBD1 (5 bases). The V gene's germline CDR1 is MNHNY and CDR2 SVGAGI (reference sequence). The CDR3 consists of 12 residues. CDR3 residues: CAAGQVVSGYTF. CDR3 DNA: TGTGCGGCAGGGCAGGTGGTGTCTGGCTACACCTTC.

The chain carries TRBV6-6 and TRBJ2-5; D is possibly TRBD1 (5 bases). The germline V gene has CDR1 MNHNY and CDR2 SVGAGI (reference sequence). The length of the CDR3 is 14 residues. V was clipped by 2 bases and J by 0 bases, with 7 bases between them. CDR3 nucleotides: TGTGCCAGCAGTTACAGGGGCGACCAAGAGACCCAGTACTTC. Translated, it gives CASSYRGDQETQYF.

The chain is built from TRBV7-2 and TRBJ2-5; D is unresolved. Germline V lookup: CDR1 SGHTA, CDR2 FQGNSA. This CDR3 has 12 amino acids. V lost 5 bases and J 4 bases, leaving 8 bases between the germline ends. The CDR3 loop reads CASSPFRETQYF. The DNA for the CDR3 is TGTGCCAGCAGCCCGTTCCGAGAGACCCAGTACTTC.

The rearrangement joins TRBV5-6 to TRBJ1-1; 8 bases are shared with TRBD1. CDR3 length equals 16 residues. V was pared by 4 bases and J by 3 bases, with 11 bases of the junction left unmatched. Germline assignment: CDR1 SGHDT and CDR2 YYEEEE. Here the CDR3 DNA reads TGTGCCAGCAGCCCACGGACAGGGACCCAGGACACTGAAGCTTTCTTT. This gives the protein CASSPRTGTQDTEAFF.

J is TRBJ1-2 and V is TRBV4-3; 7 nucleotides match TRBD1. CDR1 and CDR2 (germline): LGHNA, YSLEER. This CDR3 contains 14 residues. The trim removed 5 bases at V and 2 bases at J, leaving 5 bases unmatched. The CDR3 loop is CASSGPGGNYGYTF. As DNA, the CDR3 is TGCGCCAGCAGCGGTCCAGGGGGGAACTATGGCTACACCTTC.

The J gene is TRBJ2-5, the V gene TRBV18, with TRBD2 identical over 8 bases. V trimming: 3 bases; J trimming: 3 bases; junction bases outside the gene matches: 6. CDR3 length equals 15 residues. Germline CDR1 is KGHSH and CDR2 is LQKENI. The CDR3 DNA reads TGTGCCAGCTCACCCTTCGGGAGGGGAAAAGAGACCCAGTACTTC. This encodes CASSPFGRGKETQYF.

The table lists this clone with a count of one. The chain's CDR3 is CASIIGQGRGEAFF. Written as DNA, the CDR3 is TGTGCCAGCATTATTGGACAGGGGCGTGGTGAAGCTTTCTTT. V is TRBV6-6 and J is TRBJ1-1, with 9 bases identical to TRBD1. V was clipped by 7 bases and J by 7 bases; unmatched bases: 10. The CDR3 contains 14 residues. CDR1 is MNHNY, CDR2 SVGAGI, per germline (reference sequence).

The chain combines TRBV19 with TRBJ1-2; the D gene is possibly TRBD1 (6 bases). V lost 9 bases to trimming and J lost 4 bases, with 18 bases between them. The CDR3 consists of 14 residues. CDR1 LNHDA and CDR2 SQIVND come from the germline V gene (reference sequence). The DNA of the CDR3 is TGTGCCAGAACCACCTTTGGACAGCCCTATGGCTACACCTTC. It translates to CARTTFGQPYGYTF.

V and J are TRBV29-1 and TRBJ1-2; 10 bases are shared with TRBD1. CDR1 is SQVTM, CDR2 ANQGSEA, per germline. V shed 4 bases, J shed 10 bases, and the junction held 15 bases outside the gene matches. This CDR3 comprises 15 residues. In DNA form, the CDR3 reads TGCAGCGTTGCAGACTCTAGGGACAGGGGTTCGGACTACACCTTC. This encodes CSVADSRDRGSDYTF. Using reference TRBV29-1 and TRBJ1-2 for the parts outside the CDR3, the full variable domain is SAVISQKPSRDICQRGTSLTIQCQVDSQVTMMFWYRQQPGQSLTLIATANQGSEATYESGFVIDKFPISRPNLTFSTLTVSNMSPEDSSIYLCSVADSRDRGSDYTFGSGTRLTVV.